Below, 26 T cell receptor beta chains from the same sample are listed, as sequenced in a study of T cell responses to AZD1222 COVID-19 vaccine. TCRdb's copy holds only in-frame clones and misses some; the assay was immunoSEQ multiplex PCR. The data show 180,000 or so clones, with 93% seen just once and 3% to 5% held by the top ten. Sample: peripheral blood, taken on day 0 of AZD1222 vaccination. These receptors came from an adult in good health.

The chain couples TRBV6-5 to TRBJ1-2; 10 nucleotides align to TRBD1. After removal of 4 bases from V and 6 bases from J, the junction contained 5 bases not matched to a gene. CDR1 and CDR2 from the germline V gene are MNHEY and SVGAGI. CDR3 length: 14 amino acids. The CDR3 DNA reads as TGTGCCAGCAGTTTTGCCGGGACAGGGGATGGCTACACCTTC. This codes for CASSFAGTGDGYTF.

V and J are TRBV19 and TRBJ1-1; D unclear. The germline V gene encodes CDR1 LNHDA and CDR2 SQIVND (reference sequence). This CDR3 has 14 residues. Trimming took off 2 bases at V and 1 base at J, with 8 bases between the two ends. Here the CDR3 DNA reads TGTGCCAGTAGTATATGGGCTGAGAACACTGAAGCTTTCTTT. As protein: CASSIWAENTEAFF.

The chain couples TRBV14 to TRBJ2-3; D unresolved. Germline CDR1 SGHDN, CDR2 FVKESK. The CDR3 has 13 amino acids. Trimming stripped 3 bases from V and 9 bases from J, with 13 bases between. The DNA for the CDR3 is TGTGCCAGCAGCCACCTTTCTGACGACACGCAGTATTTT. It yields the protein CASSHLSDDTQYF.

The CDR3 sequence is CASSTIGSTNYGYTF. The CDR3 DNA is TGTGCCAGCAGCACAATCGGCAGTACTAACTATGGCTACACCTTC. This chain joins TRBV14 and TRBJ1-2; D is unclear. The CDR3 covers 15 residues. Germline V lookup: CDR1 SGHDN, CDR2 FVKESK. The ends were cut back, 5 bases at V and 0 bases at J, with 13 bases in the middle.

The gene calls are TRBV4-2 and TRBJ1-2, with 7 bases that match TRBD1. V lost 1 base and J lost 4; bases outside the gene matches: 3. CDR3 length: 14 residues. Germline CDR1 LGHNA, CDR2 YNFKEQ. CDR3 protein: CASSQGQGGYGYTF. CDR3 DNA: TGTGCCAGCAGCCAAGGGCAGGGGGGCTATGGCTACACCTTC.

CDR3 in amino acids: CASSLGLTDYEQYF. CDR3 nucleotide sequence: TGTGCCAGCAGCTTGGGGCTGACAGACTACGAGCAGTACTTC. The J gene is TRBJ2-7, the V gene TRBV7-9, with D perhaps matching TRBD1 (5 bases). Trimming stripped 3 bases from V and 3 bases from J, with 12 bases between. The germline V gene has CDR1 SEHNR and CDR2 FQNEAQ (reference sequence). CDR3 length: 14 amino acids.

This chain joins TRBV11-2 and TRBJ2-2, with 7 bases matching TRBD2. Germline V gene data show CDR1 as SGHAT and CDR2 as FQNNGV. This CDR3 has 17 residues. The ends lost 1 base at V and 1 base at J; junction bases unmatched: 6. As DNA, the CDR3 is TGTGCCAGCAGCTTAGCTGGGACTATCCTGAACACCGGGGAGCTGTTTTTT. Its translation: CASSLAGTILNTGELFF.

The V gene is TRBV3-1 (or the pseudogene TRBV3-2), the J gene TRBJ2-3, with 9 bases that match TRBD2. Trimming took 4 bases from V and 4 from J; bases not matched to a gene: 9. Germline V gives CDR1 LGHDT, CDR2 YNNKEL (reference sequence). This CDR3 has 16 amino acids. The CDR3 DNA reads TGTGCCAGCAGCCGCCCGTGGCGGGGGGGCTCAGATACGCAGTATTTT. Translated: CASSRPWRGGSDTQYF.

The CDR3, as DNA: TGTGCCAGCACCCGCGGACAGGGAAACTATGGCTACACCTTC. It encodes CASTRGQGNYGYTF. The V and J genes are TRBV28 and TRBJ1-2; 8 bases map to TRBD1. Germline values: CDR1 MDHEN, CDR2 SYDVKM. Losses at the gene ends were 7 bases for V and 2 bases for J; bases not matched to a gene: 6. The CDR3 sequence is 14 residues long.

The CDR3 nucleotides read TGTGCCAGCAGTGGGGAGGGCAATCAGCCCCAGCATTTT. Its translation is CASSGEGNQPQHF. The chain links TRBV6-4 to TRBJ1-5; D is unclear. CDR1 MRHNA and CDR2 SNTAGT come from the germline V gene. The CDR3 consists of 13 residues. V was trimmed by 4 bases and J by 2 bases, leaving 6 bases between them.

V and J are TRBV4-1 and TRBJ1-3, with D hard to call. Trimming took 5 bases from V and 1 from J, leaving 12 bases between them. This CDR3 region has 15 residues. From germline, CDR1 is MGHRA and CDR2 YSYEKL. The CDR3 bases are TGCGCCAGCAGCGCGCAGACACTTTCTGGAAACACCATATATTTT. Protein: CASSAQTLSGNTIYF.

V gene TRBV19 combines with J gene TRBJ1-2; no reliable D call. V was trimmed by 7 bases and J by 2 bases, leaving 17 bases between them. The CDR3 has 15 amino acids. The germline V gene encodes CDR1 LNHDA and CDR2 SQIVND (reference sequence). In DNA form, the CDR3 reads TGTGCCAGTACCCCGCCTGGCAGGAGCAACTATGGCTACACCTTC. It codes for CASTPPGRSNYGYTF.

This rearrangement joins TRBV4-2 to TRBJ2-3; 8 bases are a match to TRBD2. V gave up 0 bases and J gave up 6 bases; unmatched junction bases: 11. Looked up from germline, CDR1 is LGHNA and CDR2 is YNFKEQ. This CDR3 is 17 amino acids long. The CDR3 DNA follows: TGTGCCAGCAGCCAAGATATAAGCGGGAGAGGTAGGGATACGCAGTATTTT. This translates into CASSQDISGRGRDTQYF.

This chain links TRBV6-1 with TRBJ2-1, with 9 bases lining up with TRBD1. This CDR3 spans 17 amino acids. The V gene's germline CDR1 is MNHNS and CDR2 SASEGT. V lost 2 bases, J lost 8 bases, and 13 bases stayed unmatched. In DNA form, the CDR3 reads TGTGCCAGCAGTGAAAACCTATGGGACAGGGTTGGCGATGAGCAGTTCTTC. Protein: CASSENLWDRVGDEQFF.

This clone was observed once. The chain joins TRBV27 to TRBJ1-1, with a weak D call TRBD1 (6 bases). Germline CDR1 MNHEY, CDR2 SMNVEV (reference sequence). The CDR3 runs 17 residues. V shed 0 bases and J shed 0 bases, with 14 bases lying between them. CDR3 DNA sequence: TGTGCCAGCAGTTTATCTGCCAGGGGAACGGTGAACACTGAAGCTTTCTTT. It encodes CASSLSARGTVNTEAFF.

The V and J genes are TRBV2 and TRBJ1-4; D is possibly TRBD1 (6 bases). The CDR3 is 17 residues long. The V end lost 4 bases, the J end lost 2 bases, and 17 bases lay between the germline ends. The germline V gene has CDR1 SNHLY and CDR2 FYNNEI. In DNA form, the CDR3 reads TGTGCCAGCAGTGCACGACAGGTCGCTGGCACTAATGAAAAACTGTTTTTT. Amino acid sequence: CASSARQVAGTNEKLFF.

The chain combines TRBV5-4 with TRBJ1-4; D is ambiguous. Germline V gene lookup returns CDR1 SGHNT and CDR2 YYREEE (reference sequence). With 4 bases removed from V and 5 bases from J, the gap between germline ends came to 15 bases. The CDR3 spans 15 residues. For the CDR3, the DNA is TGTGCCAGCAGCCCGGGTGGCCAGGCGAATGAAAAACTGTTTTTT. Translated, it gives CASSPGGQANEKLFF.

The rearrangement links TRBV15 to TRBJ2-2; weak D call: TRBD1 (5 bases). The germline V gene encodes CDR1 LNHNV and CDR2 YYDKDF (reference sequence). The V and J ends lost 0 bases and 6 bases respectively, with 8 bases between them. This CDR3 comprises 14 residues. In DNA form, the CDR3 reads TGTGCCACCAGCAGAGACAGGGTGGCCGGGGAGCTGTTTTTT. It is translated as CATSRDRVAGELFF.

The chain joins TRBV27 to TRBJ2-1; D remains unclear. Trimming stripped 4 bases from V and 0 bases from J, with 13 bases between. Germline CDR1 MNHEY, CDR2 SMNVEV (reference sequence). CDR3 length: 16 amino acids. In DNA form, the CDR3 reads TGTGCCAGCAGTTCCTTTTATCCCAACTCCTACAATGAGCAGTTCTTC. This encodes CASSSFYPNSYNEQFF.

The CDR3 DNA sequence: TGCGCCAGCACGCTAGCGGACTCCTACAATGAGCAGTTCTTC. Its protein is CASTLADSYNEQFF. The rearrangement links TRBV10-2 to TRBJ2-1; TRBD2 agrees at 7 bases. Germline lookup yields CDR1 WSHSY and CDR2 SAAADI. J gave up 0 bases and V 7 bases, and 3 bases lay outside the gene matches. The CDR3 extends over 14 amino acids.

The genes are TRBV3-1 (or the pseudogene TRBV3-2) and TRBJ2-3; D is unclear. This CDR3 has 15 residues. V dropped 0 bases and J dropped 1 base, with 8 bases sitting between them. The V gene's germline CDR1 is LGHDT and CDR2 YNNKEL (reference sequence). The CDR3 spells CASSQDQVGTDTQYF. CDR3 nucleotides: TGTGCCAGCAGCCAAGATCAAGTGGGCACAGATACGCAGTATTTT.

In its sample, this clone was seen once. The CDR3 DNA is TGTGCCAGCAGCCAAAACAGGGGAACTAATGAAAAACTGTTTTTT. Its protein product is CASSQNRGTNEKLFF. The chain uses TRBV7-9 and TRBJ1-4; 7 bases align to TRBD1. The V gene end was trimmed by 5 bases and the J gene end by 1 base; junction bases not matched to a gene: 4. The CDR3 has 15 residues. Per germline, CDR1 SEHNR and CDR2 FQNEAQ (reference sequence).

This clone was recorded a few times. This sequence joins TRBV11-1 and TRBJ2-7; D might be TRBD1 or TRBD2, each matching 6 bases. Germline CDR1 and CDR2: SGHAT and FQDESV (reference sequence). Trimming left V 5 bases short and J 2 bases short, with 16 bases between. There are 15 residues in the CDR3. CDR3 sequence (DNA): TGTGCCAGCAGCCCCAAGGGGGGTAGTACCTACGAGCAGTACTTC. It is translated as CASSPKGGSTYEQYF.

This clone was counted a single time. V is TRBV5-1 and J is TRBJ1-2, with TRBD1 matching 9 bases. CDR3 size: 16 residues. In germline, CDR1 is SGHRS, CDR2 YFSETQ. With V trimmed by 6 bases and J by 8 bases, 17 bases remained unmatched. The CDR3 nucleotides read TGCGCCAGCAAAGAAAATACAGGGGGCGTGAATAGCGGCTACACCTTC. Residues: CASKENTGGVNSGYTF.

Here the CDR3 reads CAIGAGGGLNDEQFF. For the CDR3, the DNA is TGTGCCATCGGGGCGGGAGGGGGGTTAAACGATGAGCAGTTCTTC. This chain links TRBV10-3 with TRBJ2-1, with TRBD2 identical over 9 bases. Germline values: CDR1 ENHRY, CDR2 SYGVKD. The V segment lost 8 bases and the J segment 8 bases; nucleotides outside the gene matches: 13. The CDR3 totals 15 residues.

This chain connects TRBV5-1 to TRBJ2-1; TRBD2 aligns across 8 bases. Germline V gene data show CDR1 as SGHRS and CDR2 as YFSETQ. With V trimmed by 4 bases and J by 9 bases, 12 bases remained unmatched. The CDR3 sequence is 15 residues long. CDR3 sequence: CASSPLTGGPGEQFF. The CDR3 DNA reads TGCGCCAGCAGCCCCCTCACGGGAGGGCCTGGTGAGCAGTTCTTC.